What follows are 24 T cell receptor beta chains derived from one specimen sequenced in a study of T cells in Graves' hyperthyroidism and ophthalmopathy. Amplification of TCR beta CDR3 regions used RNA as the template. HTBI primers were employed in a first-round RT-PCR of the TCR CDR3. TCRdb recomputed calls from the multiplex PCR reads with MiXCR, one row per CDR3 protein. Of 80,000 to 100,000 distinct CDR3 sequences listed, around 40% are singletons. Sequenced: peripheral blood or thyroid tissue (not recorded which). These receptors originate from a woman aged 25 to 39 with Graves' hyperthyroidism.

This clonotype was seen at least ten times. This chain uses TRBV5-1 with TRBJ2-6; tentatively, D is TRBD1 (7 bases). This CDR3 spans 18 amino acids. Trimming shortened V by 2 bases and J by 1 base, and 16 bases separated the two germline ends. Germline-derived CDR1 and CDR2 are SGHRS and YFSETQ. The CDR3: CASSLRGTVSSGANVLTF. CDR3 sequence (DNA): TGCGCCAGCAGCTTACGGGGGACAGTCTCTTCTGGGGCCAACGTCCTGACTTTC.

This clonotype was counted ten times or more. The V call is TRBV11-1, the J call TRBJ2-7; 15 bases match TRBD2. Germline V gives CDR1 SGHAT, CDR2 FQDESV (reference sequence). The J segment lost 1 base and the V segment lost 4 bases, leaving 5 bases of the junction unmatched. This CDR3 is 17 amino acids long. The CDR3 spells CASSSGLAGGYSYEQYF. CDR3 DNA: TGTGCCAGCAGCTCAGGACTAGCGGGAGGGTATTCCTACGAGCAGTACTTC.

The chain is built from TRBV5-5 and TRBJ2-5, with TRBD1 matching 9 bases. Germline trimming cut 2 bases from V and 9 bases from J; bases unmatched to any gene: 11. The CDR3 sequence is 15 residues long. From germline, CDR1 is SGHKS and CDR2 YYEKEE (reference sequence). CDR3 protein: CASSLGDRVLQPQYF. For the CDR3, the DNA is TGTGCCAGCAGCTTAGGGGACAGGGTACTTCAGCCCCAGTACTTC.

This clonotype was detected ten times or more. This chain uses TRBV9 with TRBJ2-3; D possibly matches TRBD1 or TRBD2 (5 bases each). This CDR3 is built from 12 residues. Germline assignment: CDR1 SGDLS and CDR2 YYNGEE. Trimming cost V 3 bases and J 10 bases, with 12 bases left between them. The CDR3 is CASSATQGAQYF. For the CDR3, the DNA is TGTGCCAGCAGCGCAACGCAGGGAGCGCAGTATTTT.

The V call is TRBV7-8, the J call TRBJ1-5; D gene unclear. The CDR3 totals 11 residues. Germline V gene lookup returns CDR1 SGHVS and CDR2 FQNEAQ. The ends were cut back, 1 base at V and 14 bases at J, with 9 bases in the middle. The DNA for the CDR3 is TGTGCCAGCAGCTTAGGACGGTACGAGCATTTT. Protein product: CASSLGRYEHF.

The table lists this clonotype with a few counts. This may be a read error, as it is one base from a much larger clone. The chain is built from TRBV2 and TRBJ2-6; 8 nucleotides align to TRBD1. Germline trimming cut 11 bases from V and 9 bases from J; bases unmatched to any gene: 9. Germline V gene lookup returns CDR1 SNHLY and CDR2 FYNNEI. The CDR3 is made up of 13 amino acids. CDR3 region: CAGGVDRGNVLTF. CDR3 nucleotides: TGTGCCGGCGGTGTAGACAGGGGCAACGTCCTGACTTTC. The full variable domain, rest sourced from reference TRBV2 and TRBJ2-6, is EPEVTQTPSHQVTQMGQEVILRCVPISNHLYFYWYRQILGQKVEFLVSFYNNEISEKSEIFDDQFSVERPDGSNFTLKIRSTKLEDSAMYFCAGGVDRGNVLTFGAGSRLTVL.

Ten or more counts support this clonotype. The CDR3 is CSARRAMRVGTGELFF. CDR3 nucleotide sequence: TGCAGTGCTAGAAGGGCAATGAGGGTCGGCACCGGGGAGCTGTTTTTT. This rearrangement joins TRBV20-1 to TRBJ2-2; D is perhaps TRBD2 (5 bases). Trimming took 2 bases from V and 4 from J, leaving 17 bases between them. Germline V gene data show CDR1 as DFQATT and CDR2 as SNEGSKA (reference sequence). CDR3 length: 16 amino acids.

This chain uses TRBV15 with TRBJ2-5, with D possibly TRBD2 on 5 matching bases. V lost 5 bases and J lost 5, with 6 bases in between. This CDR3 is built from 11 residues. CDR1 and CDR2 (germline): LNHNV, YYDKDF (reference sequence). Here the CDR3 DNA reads TGTGCCACCAGCGGACTCGAGACCCAGTACTTC. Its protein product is CATSGLETQYF. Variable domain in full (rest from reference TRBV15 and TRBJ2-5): DAMVIQNPRYQVTQFGKPVTLSCSQTLNHNVMYWYQQKSSQAPKLLFHYYDKDFNNEADTPDNFQSRRPNTSFCFLDIRSPGLGDTAMYLCATSGLETQYFGPGTRLLVL.

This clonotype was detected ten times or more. This CDR3 reads CASSLGLADIEQYF. CDR3 DNA: TGTGCCAGCAGCCTGGGACTAGCGGATATCGAGCAGTACTTC. The rearrangement uses TRBV9 and TRBJ2-7; 11 bases fit TRBD2. Germline-derived CDR1 and CDR2 are SGDLS and YYNGEE. The CDR3 covers 14 residues. V dropped 4 bases and J dropped 6; count of bases not matched to a gene: 6.

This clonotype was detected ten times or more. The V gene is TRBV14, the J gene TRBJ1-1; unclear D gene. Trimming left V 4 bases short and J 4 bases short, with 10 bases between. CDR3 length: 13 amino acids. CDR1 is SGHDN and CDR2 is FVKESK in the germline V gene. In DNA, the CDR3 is TGTGCCAGCAGCCGTCAGCGGGCCACTGAAGCTTTCTTT. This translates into CASSRQRATEAFF.

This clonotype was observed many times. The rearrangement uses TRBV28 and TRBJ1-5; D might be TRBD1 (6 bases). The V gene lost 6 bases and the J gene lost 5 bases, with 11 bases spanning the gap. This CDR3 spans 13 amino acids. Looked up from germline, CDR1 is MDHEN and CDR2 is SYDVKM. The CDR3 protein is CASSDTGHQPQHF. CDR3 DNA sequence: TGTGCCAGCAGCGATACAGGGCATCAGCCCCAGCATTTT. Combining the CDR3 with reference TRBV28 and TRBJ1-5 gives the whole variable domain DVKVTQSSRYLVKRTGEKVFLECVQDMDHENMFWYRQDPGLGLRLIYFSYDVKMKEKGDIPEGYSVSREKKERFSLILESASTNQTSMYLCASSDTGHQPQHFGDGTRLSIL.

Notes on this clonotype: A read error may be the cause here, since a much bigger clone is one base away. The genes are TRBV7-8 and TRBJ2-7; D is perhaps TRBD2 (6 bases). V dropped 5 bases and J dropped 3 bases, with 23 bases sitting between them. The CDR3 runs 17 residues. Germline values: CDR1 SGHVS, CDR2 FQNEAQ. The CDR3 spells CASSHRGFQGSDYEQYF. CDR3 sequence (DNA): TGTGCCAGCAGCCATCGGGGGTTTCAGGGTTCGGACTACGAGCAGTACTTC.

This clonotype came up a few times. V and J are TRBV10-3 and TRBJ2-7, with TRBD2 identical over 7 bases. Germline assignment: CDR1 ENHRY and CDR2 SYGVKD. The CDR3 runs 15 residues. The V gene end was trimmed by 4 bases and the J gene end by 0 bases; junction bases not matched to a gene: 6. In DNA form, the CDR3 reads TGTGCCATCAGTGTCTCTAGCGGAGCCTCCTACGAGCAGTACTTC. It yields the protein CAISVSSGASYEQYF.

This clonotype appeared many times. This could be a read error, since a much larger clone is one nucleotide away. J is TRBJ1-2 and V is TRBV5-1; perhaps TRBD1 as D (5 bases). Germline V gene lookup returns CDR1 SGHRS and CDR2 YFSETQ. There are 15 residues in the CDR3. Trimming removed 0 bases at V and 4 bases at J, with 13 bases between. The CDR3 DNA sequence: TGCGCCAGCAGCTTGGACGGGGGAATGGGCTATGGCTACACCTTC. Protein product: CASSLDGGMGYGYTF.

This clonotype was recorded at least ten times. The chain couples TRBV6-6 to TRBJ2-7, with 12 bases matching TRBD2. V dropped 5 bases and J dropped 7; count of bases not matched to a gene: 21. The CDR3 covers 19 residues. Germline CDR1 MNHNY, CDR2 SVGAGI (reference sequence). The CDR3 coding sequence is TGTGCCAGCAGTCCTGCGACTAGCGGGAGAGTTCCAGGGACTCGGGAGCAGTACTTC. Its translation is CASSPATSGRVPGTREQYF.

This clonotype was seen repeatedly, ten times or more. Written as DNA, the CDR3 is TGTGCCAGCAGTTTCTCGGGACTAGCGGTGGGGGAGACCCAGTACTTC. Translating gives CASSFSGLAVGETQYF. The chain has TRBV28 and TRBJ2-5; 11 bases are shared with TRBD2. CDR1 and CDR2 from the germline V gene are MDHEN and SYDVKM. The CDR3 is 16 residues long. Trimming took 3 bases from V and 5 from J; bases not matched to a gene: 8.

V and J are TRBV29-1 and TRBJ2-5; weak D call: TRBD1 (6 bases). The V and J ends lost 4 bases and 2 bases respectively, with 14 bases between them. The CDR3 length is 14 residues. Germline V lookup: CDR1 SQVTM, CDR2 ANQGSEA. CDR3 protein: CSVGWQGWQETQYF. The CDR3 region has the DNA TGCAGCGTTGGTTGGCAGGGGTGGCAAGAGACCCAGTACTTC.

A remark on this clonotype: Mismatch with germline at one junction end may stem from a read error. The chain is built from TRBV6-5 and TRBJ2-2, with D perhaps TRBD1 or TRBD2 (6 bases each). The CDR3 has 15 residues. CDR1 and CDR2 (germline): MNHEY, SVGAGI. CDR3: CASSAGQSNTGELVF. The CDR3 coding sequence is TGTGCCAGCAGTGCGGGACAATCGAACACCGGGGAGCTGGTTTTT.

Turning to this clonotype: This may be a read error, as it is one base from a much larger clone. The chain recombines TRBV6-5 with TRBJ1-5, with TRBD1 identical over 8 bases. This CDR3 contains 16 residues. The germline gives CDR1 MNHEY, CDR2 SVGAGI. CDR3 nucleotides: TGTGCCAGCAGCCTGACAGGGGAAGGATTCAATCAGCCCCGGCATTTT. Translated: CASSLTGEGFNQPRHF.

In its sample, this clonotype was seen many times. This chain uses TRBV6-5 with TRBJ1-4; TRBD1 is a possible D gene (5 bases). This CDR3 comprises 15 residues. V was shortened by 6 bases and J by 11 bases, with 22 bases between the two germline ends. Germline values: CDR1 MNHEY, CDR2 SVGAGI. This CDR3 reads CASRGTSSGGRKLFF. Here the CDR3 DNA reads TGTGCCAGCAGGGGGACCTCCAGCGGGGGTAGGAAACTGTTTTTT.

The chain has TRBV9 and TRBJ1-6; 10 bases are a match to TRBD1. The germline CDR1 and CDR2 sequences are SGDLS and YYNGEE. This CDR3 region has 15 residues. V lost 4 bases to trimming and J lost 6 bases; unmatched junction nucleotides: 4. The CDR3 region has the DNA TGTGCCAGCAGCTCCGGGACAGGGGCTAATTCACCCCTCCACTTT. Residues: CASSSGTGANSPLHF.

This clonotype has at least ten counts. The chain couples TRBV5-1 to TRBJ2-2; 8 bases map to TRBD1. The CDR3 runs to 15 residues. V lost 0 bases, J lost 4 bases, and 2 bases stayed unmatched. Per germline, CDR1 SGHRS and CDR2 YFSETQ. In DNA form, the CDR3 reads TGCGCCAGCAGCTTGGGACAGGGGATCACCGGGGAGCTGTTTTTT. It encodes CASSLGQGITGELFF. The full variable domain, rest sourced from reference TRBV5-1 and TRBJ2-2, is KAGVTQTPRYLIKTRGQQVTLSCSPISGHRSVSWYQQTPGQGLQFLFEYFSETQRNKGNFPGRFSGRQFSNSRSEMNVSTLELGDSALYLCASSLGQGITGELFFGEGSRLTVL.

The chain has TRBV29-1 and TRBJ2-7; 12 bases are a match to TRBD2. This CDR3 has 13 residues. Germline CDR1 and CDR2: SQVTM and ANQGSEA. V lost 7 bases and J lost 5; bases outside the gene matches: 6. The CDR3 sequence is CSARLAGADEQYF. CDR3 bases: TGCAGCGCCCGACTAGCGGGAGCTGACGAGCAGTACTTC.

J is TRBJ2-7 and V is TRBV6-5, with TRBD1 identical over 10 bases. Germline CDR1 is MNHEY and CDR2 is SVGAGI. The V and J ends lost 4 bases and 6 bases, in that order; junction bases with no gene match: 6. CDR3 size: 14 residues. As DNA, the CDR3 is TGTGCCAGCAGTTTGGGACAGGGGACCTCCGAGCAGTACTTC. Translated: CASSLGQGTSEQYF.